The present T cell receptor beta chain was sequenced within a study of T-cell reconstitution after alpha-beta-depleted transplantation in children. Preparation of the TCRbeta library involved a method that used unique molecular identifiers. TCRdb called the PCR reads again in MiXCR, with one record for every CDR3 protein. Counted here are approximately 650,000 distinct CDR3 sequences, around 12% occurring once; the ten biggest clones make up about 0.77%. The V end lost 6 bases, the J end lost 2 bases, and 4 bases lay between the germline ends. Germline CDR1 reads SNHLY; CDR2 reads FYNNEI. This CDR3 spans 11 amino acids. This clonotype was counted many times.

The source is a girl aged 2 to 9 with congenital amegakaryocytic thrombocytopenia, due to receive a stem cell transplant. Sequencing used PBMCs, obtained before TCRalphabeta/CD19-depleted stem cell transplant. This chain links TRBV2 with TRBJ2-5, with unresolved D. In DNA form, the CDR3 reads TGTGCCAGCAGAACGCAAGAGACCCAGTACTTC. Protein sequence: CASRTQETQYF.